This TCR beta chain was obtained from a study of T cell repertoires in cytomegalovirus infection. This clonotype was recorded a few times. Its specificity is not known. TCRdb itself ran the reads through MiXCR, one entry per CDR3 protein. Among roughly 990,000 distinct CDR3 sequences listed, 25% to 40% were seen once. The CDR3 consists of 15 residues. Germline V CDR1 and CDR2: SGHTA, FQGNSA. With 3 bases removed from V and 2 bases from J, the gap between germline ends came to 12 bases. The rearrangement joins TRBV7-2 to TRBJ2-3; D is possibly TRBD2 (6 bases). The sample consisted of cultured CD8+ T cells from PBMCs, taken from culture after CMV antigen stimulation. This receptor was taken from a human donor in good health (CMV status not recorded). Some clones in this sample may be carry-over from other donors' samples. The CDR3 DNA is TGTGCCAGCAGCTTTCTGGGGGGATACACAGATACGCAGTATTTT. Its protein product is CASSFLGGYTDTQYF. Looking up the rest from reference TRBV7-2 and TRBJ2-3 gives the full variable domain: GAGVSQSPSNKVTEKGKDVELRCDPISGHTALYWYRQSLGQGLEFLIYFQGNSAPDKSGLPSDRFSAERTGGSVSTLTIQRTQQEDSAVYLCASSFLGGYTDTQYFGPGTRLTVL.